This T cell receptor beta chain is from a study of a mutant IDH1 vaccine in newly diagnosed glioma. Study context: Vaccination was launched 4-6 weeks after radiotherapy alone, or with temozolomide cycles.

Regarding the study as a whole: Most patients, around 93%, showed vaccine-induced immune responses.

Measured with immunoSEQ multiplex PCR; TCRdb has only the in-frame clones, and not every one. The table records around 60,000 clones, about 88% of them present only once. V was pared by 4 bases and J by 4 bases, with 18 bases between. The CDR3 loop spans 15 amino acids. Per germline, CDR1 SGHDT and CDR2 YYEEEE. Documented time point: week 11, during vaccination. Each vaccine dose was 300 ug of mutant IDH1 20-mer peptide, with topical imiquimod. The astrocytomas were IDH1-mutant, ATRX-negative, and WHO grade 3 or 4. On this clone itself: What it recognizes is unknown.

The clonotype was recovered from a man aged 35 to 55 with glioma. The specimen was PBMCs, collected from a glioma patient whose treatment included an IDH1 peptide vaccine. The chain recombines TRBV5-6 with TRBJ2-7; D may correspond to TRBD1 or TRBD2 (5 bases each). The CDR3 nucleotides read TGTGCCAGCAGCCCGGGACCCCTCGGCTTTTACGAGCAGTACTTC. It translates to CASSPGPLGFYEQYF.